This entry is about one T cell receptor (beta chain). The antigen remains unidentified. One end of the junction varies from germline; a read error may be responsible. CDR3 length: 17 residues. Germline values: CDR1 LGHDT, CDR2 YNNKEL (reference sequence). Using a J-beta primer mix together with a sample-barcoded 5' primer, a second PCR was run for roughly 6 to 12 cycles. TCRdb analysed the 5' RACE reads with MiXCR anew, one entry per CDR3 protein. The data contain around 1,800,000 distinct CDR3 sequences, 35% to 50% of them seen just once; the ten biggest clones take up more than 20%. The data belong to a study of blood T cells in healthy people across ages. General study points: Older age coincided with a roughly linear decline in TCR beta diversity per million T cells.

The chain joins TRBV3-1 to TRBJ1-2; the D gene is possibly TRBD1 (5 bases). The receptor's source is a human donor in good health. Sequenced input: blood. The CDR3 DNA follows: TGTGTCAGCAGCCTCGAGTATGGGACGCGAGACTCTTATGGCTACACCTTC. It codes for CVSSLEYGTRDSYGYTF.